One and the same sample provided the 24 T cell receptor beta chains below, sequenced in a study of early T cells in non-severe SARS-CoV-2 infection. MiXCR, applied by TCRdb to the 5' RACE reads, yields one record per CDR3 protein. The sample carries 25,000 to 35,000 distinct CDR3 sequences, about 6.6% recorded once. Material: whole blood, obtained at baseline. Source of these receptors: an adult who was a healthcare worker with PCR-confirmed SARS-CoV-2 infection or an uninfected control (not recorded which).

This clonotype was counted ten times or more. This chain connects TRBV11-3 to TRBJ1-1, with D uncertain. Looked up from germline, CDR1 is SGHNT and CDR2 is YENEEA. The CDR3 spans 14 residues. The V end was cut by 0 bases, the J end by 0 bases, with 5 bases between. CDR3 amino acids: CASSLDYVNTEAFF. CDR3 in DNA: TGTGCCAGCAGCTTAGATTATGTGAACACTGAAGCTTTCTTT.

This clonotype appeared many times. The chain employs TRBV4-2 and TRBJ2-2; 7 bases are a match to TRBD1. The CDR3 has 16 amino acids. The J segment lost 0 bases and the V segment lost 5 bases, leaving 6 bases of the junction unmatched. Germline CDR1 reads LGHNA; CDR2 reads YNFKEQ. As DNA, the CDR3 is TGTGCCAGCAGCACCACCGGGACAGCGAACACCGGGGAGCTGTTTTTT. It encodes CASSTTGTANTGELFF.

This clonotype was recorded at least ten times. The rearrangement joins TRBV20-1 to TRBJ2-7; 9 positions match TRBD1. The V segment lost 2 bases and the J segment 6 bases; nucleotides outside the gene matches: 8. This CDR3 has 14 amino acids. Looked up from germline, CDR1 is DFQATT and CDR2 is SNEGSKA (reference sequence). CDR3 sequence (DNA): TGCAGTGCTAGATTCCGGGACAGGGCGCTCGAGCAGTACTTC. Translated, it gives CSARFRDRALEQYF.

The J gene is TRBJ2-1, the V gene TRBV10-3; 10 positions match TRBD2. CDR1 ENHRY and CDR2 SYGVKD come from the germline V gene. CDR3 size: 14 residues. J lost 6 bases, V lost 11 bases, and 10 bases had no gene match. CDR3 residues: CASFDSGRTNEQFF. CDR3 DNA sequence: TGTGCCTCTTTCGATAGCGGGAGGACCAATGAGCAGTTCTTC.

The sample holds many counts of this clonotype. The chain recombines TRBV6-2 or TRBV6-3 with TRBJ2-3, with 10 bases matching TRBD2. Germline V gives CDR1 MNHEY, CDR2 SVGEGT. Trimming cost V 10 bases and J 3 bases; bases outside gene matches: 7. The CDR3 loop spans 14 amino acids. The CDR3 sequence: CAIGQRGGTDTQYF. In DNA, the CDR3 is TGTGCCATCGGCCAGCGGGGGGGAACAGATACGCAGTATTTT.

The chain joins TRBV6-2 or TRBV6-3 to TRBJ1-1, with TRBD1 matching 7 bases. CDR3 length: 16 residues. The V gene's germline CDR1 is MNHEY and CDR2 SVGEGT. J was trimmed by 0 bases and V by 6 bases; bases with no gene match: 10. CDR3 in DNA: TGTGCCAGCAGCGGGACAGATTCCGTCATGAACACTGAAGCTTTCTTT. Protein sequence: CASSGTDSVMNTEAFF.

This clonotype was recorded at least ten times. DNA for the CDR3: TGCAGTGCCCAAGGACAGGGTGTTGAGCAGTACTTC. This translates into CSAQGQGVEQYF. This sequence joins TRBV20-1 and TRBJ2-7; 8 bases agree with TRBD1. With 6 bases clipped from V and 7 bases from J, the junction kept 8 bases outside the gene matches. The germline V gene encodes CDR1 DFQATT and CDR2 SNEGSKA (reference sequence). CDR3 length equals 12 residues.

There are many counts of this clonotype. This sequence joins TRBV7-9 and TRBJ1-2, with a weak D call TRBD1 (6 bases). This CDR3 has 13 residues. CDR1 and CDR2 from the germline V gene are SEHNR and FQNEAQ (reference sequence). With 5 bases removed from V and 6 bases from J, the gap between germline ends came to 13 bases. CDR3 amino acids: CASSQDSWNGYTF. The CDR3 DNA sequence: TGTGCCAGCAGCCAGGACAGCTGGAATGGCTACACCTTC.

This clonotype showed up many times. This rearrangement joins TRBV7-9 to TRBJ2-2, with D hard to call. Germline V CDR1 and CDR2: SEHNR, FQNEAQ (reference sequence). The CDR3 runs 11 residues. V shed 3 bases and J shed 8 bases, with 4 bases lying between them. In DNA form, the CDR3 reads TGTGCCAGCAGCTTTCAGGGGGAGCTGTTTTTT. It is translated as CASSFQGELFF.

This clonotype was picked up many times. The chain couples TRBV14 to TRBJ2-3; 9 nucleotides line up with TRBD1. Per the germline V gene, CDR1 is SGHDN and CDR2 is FVKESK. The CDR3 extends over 15 amino acids. V was clipped by 1 base and J by 6 bases; unmatched bases: 5. CDR3 region: CASSQGTGAPDTQYF. The CDR3 DNA follows: TGTGCCAGCAGCCAAGGGACAGGGGCCCCGGATACGCAGTATTTT.

This clonotype was found many times. The rearrangement joins TRBV11-2 to TRBJ1-3; possibly TRBD1 for D (5 bases). V was clipped by 5 bases and J by 8 bases, with 19 bases between them. CDR1 and CDR2 (germline): SGHAT, FQNNGV. The CDR3 has 15 amino acids. The CDR3 DNA sequence: TGTGCCAGCAGCACTCCACAGAGACAGCAGGACACCATATATTTT. It codes for CASSTPQRQQDTIYF.

This clonotype was detected a few times. The chain carries TRBV4-2 and TRBJ2-4, with a possible D match to TRBD2 (5 bases). V dropped 0 bases and J dropped 3 bases, with 15 bases sitting between them. The CDR3 runs 17 residues. The V gene's germline CDR1 is LGHNA and CDR2 YNFKEQ. The CDR3 reads CASSQDLGIRDKNIQYF. DNA of the CDR3: TGTGCCAGCAGCCAAGATCTAGGGATTCGGGACAAAAACATTCAGTACTTC.

This clonotype was seen ten or more times. This chain links TRBV7-6 with TRBJ2-5; no firm D call. The CDR3 extends over 13 amino acids. V was clipped by 1 base and J by 5 bases, with 8 bases between them. The germline V gene has CDR1 SGHVS and CDR2 FNYEAQ. CDR3: CASSLGGRETQYF. The CDR3 DNA reads as TGTGCCAGCAGCTTAGGTGGTAGGGAGACCCAGTACTTC.

This clonotype was counted a few times. The chain recombines TRBV5-1 with TRBJ2-1; TRBD2 agrees at 7 bases. V lost 1 base, J lost 1 base, and 5 bases stayed unmatched. The CDR3 is made up of 16 amino acids. The germline V gene encodes CDR1 SGHRS and CDR2 YFSETQ. CDR3 in amino acids: CASSLLGGSSYNEQFF. CDR3 coding DNA: TGCGCCAGCAGCTTGTTGGGCGGGAGTTCCTACAATGAGCAGTTCTTC.

This clonotype was found many times. V and J are TRBV7-8 and TRBJ2-1, with 12 bases that match TRBD2. CDR3 length: 17 amino acids. Germline values: CDR1 SGHVS, CDR2 FQNEAQ. The trim removed 2 bases at V and 3 bases at J, leaving 5 bases unmatched. CDR3 in DNA: TGTGCCAGCAGCTTATTTACTAGCGGGGGGCTCTACAATGAGCAGTTCTTC. Amino acid sequence: CASSLFTSGGLYNEQFF.

This clonotype came up many times. The genes are TRBV7-2 and TRBJ1-2, with a weak D call TRBD1 (5 bases). Looked up from germline, CDR1 is SGHTA and CDR2 is FQGNSA. The CDR3 has 14 amino acids. Trimming took 2 bases from V and 3 from J, leaving 10 bases between them. Here the CDR3 reads CASSLSAGHYGYTF. The CDR3 nucleotides are TGTGCCAGCAGCTTAAGTGCAGGGCACTATGGCTACACCTTC.

This clonotype was seen many times. The chain uses TRBV30 and TRBJ1-1, with D hard to call. The CDR3 is 12 residues long. V was pared by 2 bases and J by 7 bases, with 11 bases between. The germline V gene encodes CDR1 GTSNPN and CDR2 SVGIG (reference sequence). CDR3 coding DNA: TGTGCCTGGAGTAGGTCTTCCCGTGAAGCTTTCTTT. Its translation: CAWSRSSREAFF.

As regards this clonotype: A single base separates this from a much larger clone, so it may be a read error. The gene calls are TRBV28 and TRBJ2-4; the D is unclear. CDR1 is MDHEN and CDR2 is SYDVKM in the germline V gene. This CDR3 has 15 amino acids. The CDR3 DNA follows: TGTACCAGCAGTCTCGACTTTCTAGCCAAAAACATTCAGTACTTC. It is translated as CTSSLDFLAKNIQYF. The variable domain in full, completed from reference TRBV28 and TRBJ2-4, reads DVKVTQSSRYLVKRTGEKVFLECVQDMDHENMFWYRQDPGLGLRLIYFSYDVKMKEKGDIPEGYSVSREKKERFSLILESASTNQTSMYLCTSSLDFLAKNIQYFGAGTRLSVL.

This clonotype was counted many times. This chain connects TRBV6-6 to TRBJ2-2; maybe TRBD2 (6 bases). The CDR3 consists of 16 residues. From germline, CDR1 is MNHNY and CDR2 SVGAGI (reference sequence). Trimming left V 10 bases short and J 5 bases short, with 23 bases between. The CDR3 DNA is TGTGCCATCGGCGGGTACGGGACTCGCCGAACCGGGGAGCTGTTTTTT. Protein: CAIGGYGTRRTGELFF.

This clonotype was picked up many times. V is TRBV2 and J is TRBJ2-5; the D gene could be TRBD1 or TRBD2 (6 bases each). Germline CDR1 and CDR2: SNHLY and FYNNEI. The CDR3 loop spans 13 amino acids. V lost 9 bases and J lost 0, with 11 bases in between. For the CDR3, the DNA is TGTGCCAGTAGCGGACAGTACCAAGAGACCCAGTACTTC. This gives the protein CASSGQYQETQYF. Looking up the rest from reference TRBV2 and TRBJ2-5 gives the full variable domain: EPEVTQTPSHQVTQMGQEVILRCVPISNHLYFYWYRQILGQKVEFLVSFYNNEISEKSEIFDDQFSVERPDGSNFTLKIRSTKLEDSAMYFCASSGQYQETQYFGPGTRLLVL.

This clonotype has ten or more counts. One junction end disagrees with the germline gene, perhaps due to a read error. V is TRBV7-7 and J is TRBJ2-3; the match to TRBD2 covers 7 bases. Germline values: CDR1 SSHAT, CDR2 FNYEAQ (reference sequence). The CDR3 has 15 residues. DNA for the CDR3: TGTGCTAGCACCTTGACAAGCGGGACTACAGATACGCAGTATTTT. It specifies CASTLTSGTTDTQYF. Full variable domain (missing parts from reference TRBV7-7 and TRBJ2-3): GAGVSQSPRYKVTKRGQDVTLRCDPISSHATLYWYQQALGQGPEFLTYFNYEAQPDKSGLPSDRFSAERPEGSISTLTIQRTEQRDSAMYRCASTLTSGTTDTQYFGPGTRLTVL.

This clonotype occurred many times. This sequence joins TRBV20-1 and TRBJ2-7; D is undetermined. V shed 3 bases and J shed 2 bases, with 5 bases lying between them. CDR1 DFQATT and CDR2 SNEGSKA come from the germline V gene (reference sequence). This CDR3 has 11 amino acids. The CDR3 DNA is TGCAGTGCTAGGAGAGCCTACGAGCAGTACTTC. This gives the protein CSARRAYEQYF.

This clonotype came up many times. The chain combines TRBV10-3 with TRBJ2-1; possible D gene TRBD2, 5 bases. V gave up 6 bases and J gave up 5 bases, with 11 bases separating them. The CDR3 consists of 13 residues. Germline assignment: CDR1 ENHRY and CDR2 SYGVKD. The CDR3 DNA follows: TGTGCCATCAGACCCGGGGAGAACAATGAGCAGTTCTTC. Encoded protein: CAIRPGENNEQFF.

On this clonotype: A much larger clonotype is one base distant, so this may be a read error. The rearrangement links TRBV3-1 to TRBJ2-1; 14 bases are shared with TRBD2. Gene TRBJ2-7 matches the end of the DNA better, so the J call may be wrong. Per germline, CDR1 LGHDT and CDR2 YNNKEL (reference sequence). This CDR3 is 13 amino acids long. As DNA, the CDR3 is TGTGCCAGCGGGACTAGCGGGAGTGATGAGCAGTACTTC. This sequence encodes CASGTSGSDEQYF.